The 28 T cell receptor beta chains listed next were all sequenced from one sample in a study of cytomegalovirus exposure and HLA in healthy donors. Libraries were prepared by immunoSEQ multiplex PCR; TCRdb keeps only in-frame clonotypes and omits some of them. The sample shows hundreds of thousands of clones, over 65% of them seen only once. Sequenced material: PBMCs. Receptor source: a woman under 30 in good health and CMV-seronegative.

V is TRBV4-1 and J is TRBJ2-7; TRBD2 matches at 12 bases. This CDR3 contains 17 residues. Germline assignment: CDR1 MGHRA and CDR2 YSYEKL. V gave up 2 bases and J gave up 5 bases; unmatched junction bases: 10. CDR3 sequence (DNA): TGCGCCAGCAGCCAAAGATTCCTAGCGGGAGGGCCCCACGAGCAGTACTTC. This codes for CASSQRFLAGGPHEQYF.

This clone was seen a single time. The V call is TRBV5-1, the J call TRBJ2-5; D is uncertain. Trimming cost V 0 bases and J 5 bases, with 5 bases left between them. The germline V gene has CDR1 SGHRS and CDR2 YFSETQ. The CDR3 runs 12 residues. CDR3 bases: TGCGCCAGCAGCTTGGATGGGGAGACCCAGTACTTC. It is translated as CASSLDGETQYF. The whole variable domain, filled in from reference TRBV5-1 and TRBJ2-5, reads KAGVTQTPRYLIKTRGQQVTLSCSPISGHRSVSWYQQTPGQGLQFLFEYFSETQRNKGNFPGRFSGRQFSNSRSEMNVSTLELGDSALYLCASSLDGETQYFGPGTRLLVL.

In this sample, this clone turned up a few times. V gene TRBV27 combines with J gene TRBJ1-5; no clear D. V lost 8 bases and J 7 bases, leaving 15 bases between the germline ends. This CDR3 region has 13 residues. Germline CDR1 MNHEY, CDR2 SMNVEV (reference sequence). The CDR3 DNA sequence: TGTGCCAGCGGCGCGGGGATCTCCCAGCCCCAGCATTTT. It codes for CASGAGISQPQHF.

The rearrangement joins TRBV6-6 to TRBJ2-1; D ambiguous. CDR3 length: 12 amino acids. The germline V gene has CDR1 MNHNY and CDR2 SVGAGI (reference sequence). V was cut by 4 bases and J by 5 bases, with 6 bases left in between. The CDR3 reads CASSFGNNEQFF. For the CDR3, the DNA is TGTGCCAGCAGTTTTGGTAACAATGAGCAGTTCTTC.

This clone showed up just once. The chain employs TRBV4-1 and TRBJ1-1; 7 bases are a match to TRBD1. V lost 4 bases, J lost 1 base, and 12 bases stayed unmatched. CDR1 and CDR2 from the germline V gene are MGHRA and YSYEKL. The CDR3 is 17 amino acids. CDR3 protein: CASSRQGGGSTNTEAFF. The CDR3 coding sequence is TGCGCCAGCAGCCGGCAGGGGGGAGGGTCGACGAACACTGAAGCTTTCTTT.

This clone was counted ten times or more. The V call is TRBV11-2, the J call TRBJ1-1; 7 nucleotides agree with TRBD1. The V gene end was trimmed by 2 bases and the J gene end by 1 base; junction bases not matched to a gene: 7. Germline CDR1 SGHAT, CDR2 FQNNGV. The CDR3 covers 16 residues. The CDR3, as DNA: TGTGCCAGCAGCTTACCTCCCCGGACAGGGAACACTGAAGCTTTCTTT. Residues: CASSLPPRTGNTEAFF.

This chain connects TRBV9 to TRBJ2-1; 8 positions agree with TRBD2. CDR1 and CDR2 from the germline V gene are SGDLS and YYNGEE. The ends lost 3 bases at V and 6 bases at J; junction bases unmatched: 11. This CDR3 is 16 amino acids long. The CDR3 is CASSAHARGVCNEQFF. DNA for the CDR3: TGTGCCAGCAGCGCGCATGCGCGGGGGGTATGCAATGAGCAGTTCTTC.

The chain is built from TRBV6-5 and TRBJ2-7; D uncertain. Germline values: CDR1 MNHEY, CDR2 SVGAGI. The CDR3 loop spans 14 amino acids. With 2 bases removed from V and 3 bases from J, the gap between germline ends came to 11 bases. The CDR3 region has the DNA TGTGCCAGCAGTTACATGGCGGAAGGCTACGAGCAGTACTTC. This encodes CASSYMAEGYEQYF.

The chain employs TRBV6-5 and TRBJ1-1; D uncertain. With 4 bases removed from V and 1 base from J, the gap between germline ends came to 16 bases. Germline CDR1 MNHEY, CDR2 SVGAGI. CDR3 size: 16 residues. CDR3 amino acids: CASSSREDLTNTEAFF. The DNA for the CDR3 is TGTGCCAGCAGTTCCCGGGAGGACCTCACGAACACTGAAGCTTTCTTT.

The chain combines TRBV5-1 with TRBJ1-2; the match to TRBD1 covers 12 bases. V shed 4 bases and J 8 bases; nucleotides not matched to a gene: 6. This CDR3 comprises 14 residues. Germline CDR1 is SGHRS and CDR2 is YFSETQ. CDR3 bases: TGCGCCAGCAGCGTGGGACAGGGGGCCTGGGGCTACACCTTC. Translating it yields CASSVGQGAWGYTF.

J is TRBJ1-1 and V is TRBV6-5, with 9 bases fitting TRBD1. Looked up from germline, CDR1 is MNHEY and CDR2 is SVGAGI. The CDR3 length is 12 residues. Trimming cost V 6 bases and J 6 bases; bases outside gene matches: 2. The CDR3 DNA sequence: TGTGCCAGCAGAAGACAGGGGGCTGAAGCTTTCTTT. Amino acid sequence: CASRRQGAEAFF.

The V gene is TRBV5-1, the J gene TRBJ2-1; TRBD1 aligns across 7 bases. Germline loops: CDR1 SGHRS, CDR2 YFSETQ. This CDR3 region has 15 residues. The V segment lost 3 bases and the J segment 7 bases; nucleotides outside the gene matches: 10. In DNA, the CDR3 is TGCGCCAGCAGCTCACCCGACAGGGTAGGAAATGAGCAGTTCTTC. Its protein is CASSSPDRVGNEQFF.

The CDR3 spells CASSLGATGPISPLHF. CDR3 bases: TGTGCCAGCAGCTTAGGGGCGACAGGGCCTATTTCACCCCTCCACTTT. This chain joins TRBV7-3 and TRBJ1-6; TRBD1 matches 7 bases. This CDR3 comprises 16 residues. V dropped 2 bases and J dropped 9; count of bases not matched to a gene: 10. The germline V gene encodes CDR1 SGHTA and CDR2 FQGTGA.

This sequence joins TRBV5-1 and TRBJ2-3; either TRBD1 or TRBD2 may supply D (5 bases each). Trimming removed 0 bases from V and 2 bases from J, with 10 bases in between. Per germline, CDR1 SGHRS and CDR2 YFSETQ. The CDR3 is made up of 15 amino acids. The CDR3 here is CASSLGGTITDTQYF. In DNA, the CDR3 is TGCGCCAGCAGCTTGGGAGGGACGATCACAGATACGCAGTATTTT.

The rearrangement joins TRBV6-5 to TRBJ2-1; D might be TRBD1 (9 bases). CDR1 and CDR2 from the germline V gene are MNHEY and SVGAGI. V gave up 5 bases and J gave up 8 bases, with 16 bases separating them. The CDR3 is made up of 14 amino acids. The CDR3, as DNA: TGTGCCAGCAGTACAGGGGGCGGGGGGCATGAGCAGTTCTTC. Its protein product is CASSTGGGGHEQFF.

The DNA for the CDR3 is TGTGCCAGCAGCGCACCAGGGACTGGAAACACCATATATTTT. It codes for CASSAPGTGNTIYF. The rearrangement links TRBV9 to TRBJ1-3; weak D call: TRBD1 (5 bases). V was clipped by 3 bases and J by 2 bases, with 9 bases between them. Germline CDR1 SGDLS, CDR2 YYNGEE. The CDR3 totals 14 residues.

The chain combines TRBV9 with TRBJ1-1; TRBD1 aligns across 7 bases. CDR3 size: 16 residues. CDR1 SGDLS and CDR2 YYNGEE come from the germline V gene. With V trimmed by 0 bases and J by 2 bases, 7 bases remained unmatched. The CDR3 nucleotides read TGTGCCAGCAGCGTAGTAGCAGGGGGGGTTAACACTGAAGCTTTCTTT. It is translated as CASSVVAGGVNTEAFF.

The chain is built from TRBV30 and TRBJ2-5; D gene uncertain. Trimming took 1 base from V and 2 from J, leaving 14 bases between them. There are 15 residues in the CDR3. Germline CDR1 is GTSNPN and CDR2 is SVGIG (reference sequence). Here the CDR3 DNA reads TGTGCCTGGAGTGCCCAATCCGGGCCGCAAGAGACCCAGTACTTC. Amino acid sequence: CAWSAQSGPQETQYF.

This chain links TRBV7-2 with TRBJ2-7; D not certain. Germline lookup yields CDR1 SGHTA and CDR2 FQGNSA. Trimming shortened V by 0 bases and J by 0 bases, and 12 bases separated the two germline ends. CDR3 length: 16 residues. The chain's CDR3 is CASSLAHVASSYEQYF. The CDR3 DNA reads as TGTGCCAGCAGCTTAGCACATGTAGCCTCCTCCTACGAGCAGTACTTC.

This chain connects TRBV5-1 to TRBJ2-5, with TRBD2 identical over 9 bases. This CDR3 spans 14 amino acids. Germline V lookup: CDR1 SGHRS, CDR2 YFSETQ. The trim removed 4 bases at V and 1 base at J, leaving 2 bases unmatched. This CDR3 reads CASSVTSGQETQYF. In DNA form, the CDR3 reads TGCGCCAGCAGCGTGACTAGCGGCCAAGAGACCCAGTACTTC. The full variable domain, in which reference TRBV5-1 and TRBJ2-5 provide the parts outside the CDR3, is KAGVTQTPRYLIKTRGQQVTLSCSPISGHRSVSWYQQTPGQGLQFLFEYFSETQRNKGNFPGRFSGRQFSNSRSEMNVSTLELGDSALYLCASSVTSGQETQYFGPGTRLLVL.

The CDR3 here is CAWSIARGGIVQETQYF. The CDR3 nucleotides are TGTGCCTGGAGTATCGCACGGGGCGGTATCGTCCAAGAGACCCAGTACTTC. V gene TRBV30 combines with J gene TRBJ2-5; D assignment may be TRBD1 or TRBD2 (5 bases each). Germline V CDR1 and CDR2: GTSNPN, SVGIG (reference sequence). The CDR3 is 17 residues long. Deletions cut 2 bases from V and 1 base from J, with 20 bases between.

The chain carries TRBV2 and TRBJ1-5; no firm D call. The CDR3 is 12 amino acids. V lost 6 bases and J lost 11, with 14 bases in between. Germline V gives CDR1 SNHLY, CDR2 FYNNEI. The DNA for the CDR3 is TGTGCCAGCAGCGCCGATGAATCCTCCCAGCATTTT. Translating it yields CASSADESSQHF.

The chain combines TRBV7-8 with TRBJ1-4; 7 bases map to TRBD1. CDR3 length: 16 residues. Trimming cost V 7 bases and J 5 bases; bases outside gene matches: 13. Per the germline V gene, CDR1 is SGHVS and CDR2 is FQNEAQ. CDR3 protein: CASTFSPGTANEKLFF. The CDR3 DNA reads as TGTGCCAGCACCTTCTCCCCCGGGACAGCGAATGAAAAACTGTTTTTT.

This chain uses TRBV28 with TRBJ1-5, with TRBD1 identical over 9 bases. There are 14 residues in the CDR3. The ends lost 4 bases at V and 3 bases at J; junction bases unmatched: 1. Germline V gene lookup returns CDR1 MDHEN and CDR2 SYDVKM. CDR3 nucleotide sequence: TGTGCCAGCAGTTGGACAGGGGTCAATCAGCCCCAGCATTTT. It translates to CASSWTGVNQPQHF.

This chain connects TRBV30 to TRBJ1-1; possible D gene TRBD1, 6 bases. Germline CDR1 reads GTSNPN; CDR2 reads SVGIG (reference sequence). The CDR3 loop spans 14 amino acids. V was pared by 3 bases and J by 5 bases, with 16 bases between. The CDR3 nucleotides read TGTGCCTGGAGGGGCACAGGGTCGGGTACTGAAGCTTTCTTT. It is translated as CAWRGTGSGTEAFF.

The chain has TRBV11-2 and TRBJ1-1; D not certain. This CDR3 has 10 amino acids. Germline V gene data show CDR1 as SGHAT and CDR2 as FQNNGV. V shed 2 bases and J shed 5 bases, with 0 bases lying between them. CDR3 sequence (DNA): TGTGCCAGCAGCTTAACTGAAGCTTTCTTT. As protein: CASSLTEAFF.

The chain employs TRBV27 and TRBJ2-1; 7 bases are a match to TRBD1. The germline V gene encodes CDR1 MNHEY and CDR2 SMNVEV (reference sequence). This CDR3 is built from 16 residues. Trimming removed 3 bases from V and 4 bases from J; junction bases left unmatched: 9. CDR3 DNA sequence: TGTGCCAGCAGTTTCCAACCCGGGACAGTGTACAATGAGCAGTTCTTC. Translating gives CASSFQPGTVYNEQFF.

The CDR3 nucleotides read TGCGCCAGCAGCCCAGGAGCGGAGCAGTATTTT. Translated, it gives CASSPGAEQYF. V gene TRBV5-1 combines with J gene TRBJ2-3, with D maybe TRBD2 (5 bases). The CDR3 runs to 11 residues. The V and J ends lost 4 bases and 11 bases respectively, with 11 bases between them. Looked up from germline, CDR1 is SGHRS and CDR2 is YFSETQ.